The T cell receptor (beta chain) described here comes from a study of breast tumors, draining lymph nodes, adjacent tissues. In TCRdb, the multiplex PCR reads were re-called with MiXCR into one record per CDR3 protein. Among about 180,000 distinct CDR3 sequences listed, 30% to 35% were seen once. Study-wide points: Tumor TCR diversity was below lymph nodes but above nontumor tissue. Tumor and nontumor repertoires were significantly more similar in luminal-like than in basal-like breast cancer.

Axillary draining lymph nodes of breast cancer patients supplied the node samples. Per the germline V gene, CDR1 is SGHRS and CDR2 is YFSETQ. This CDR3 is 16 amino acids long. Concerning this clonotype: Its antigen is not known. Sequence at one end of the junction differs from germline and may be a read error.

The sample was axillary lymph node tissue. V is TRBV5-1 and J is TRBJ1-2; 7 nucleotides match TRBD1. The receptor's source is a female donor with breast cancer. Some clones in this sample may be carry-over from other donors' samples. The CDR3 bases are TGTGCCAGCAGCCCGGGACAGTTTGAAGCTAACTATGGCTACACCTTC. The encoded protein is CASSPGQFEANYGYTF.